The 14 T cell receptor beta chains below all came from one sample that was sequenced in a study of blood T cells in healthy people across ages. Using a J-beta primer mix together with a sample-barcoded 5' primer, a second PCR was run for about 7 to 12 cycles. TCRdb reprocessed the 5' RACE reads via MiXCR and lists one record per CDR3 protein. The sample shows approximately 2,000,000 distinct CDR3 sequences, 35% to 50% of them seen only once. The sample was blood. The receptors come from a human donor in good health.

This chain links TRBV4-3 with TRBJ1-2; tentatively, D is TRBD1 (5 bases). CDR3 size: 17 residues. Trimming pared 4 bases from V and 0 bases from J, leaving 18 bases between. Germline CDR1 is LGHNA and CDR2 is YSLEER. The CDR3 is CASSPTGAGRSNYGYTF. The CDR3 region has the DNA TGCGCCAGCAGCCCCACTGGGGCGGGGAGGTCTAACTATGGCTACACCTTC.

The chain recombines TRBV5-1 with TRBJ2-1; maybe TRBD1 (6 bases). This CDR3 region has 15 residues. Germline loops: CDR1 SGHRS, CDR2 YFSETQ. The V gene lost 0 bases and the J gene lost 7 bases, with 14 bases spanning the gap. The CDR3 sequence is CASSLVAGVGNEQFF. The CDR3 DNA reads TGCGCCAGCAGCTTGGTTGCAGGGGTTGGTAATGAGCAGTTCTTC.

The chain recombines TRBV6-5 with TRBJ2-5; D is unresolved. This CDR3 is built from 13 residues. V lost 6 bases and J 5 bases, leaving 13 bases between the germline ends. CDR1 and CDR2 from the germline V gene are MNHEY and SVGAGI. The CDR3 bases are TGTGCCAGCAGAAGGAAGTATGAGGAGACCCAGTACTTC. Its protein product is CASRRKYEETQYF.

This clonotype has a single count. The rearrangement uses TRBV7-9 and TRBJ1-5; 7 nucleotides line up with TRBD1. Germline values: CDR1 SEHNR, CDR2 FQNEAQ (reference sequence). The trim removed 1 base at V and 2 bases at J, leaving 8 bases unmatched. The CDR3 sequence is 17 residues long. CDR3 nucleotides: TGTGCCAGCAGCTTAGGGACAGGAACGGAGGGCAATCAGCCCCAGCATTTT. Its protein product is CASSLGTGTEGNQPQHF.

This rearrangement joins TRBV9 to TRBJ1-2; TRBD1 is a possible D gene (5 bases). V was trimmed by 4 bases and J by 4 bases, leaving 14 bases between them. The CDR3 extends over 14 amino acids. Germline V gives CDR1 SGDLS, CDR2 YYNGEE. For the CDR3, the DNA is TGTGCCAGCAGCTCTACGACAGCTATCTATGGCTACACCTTC. Protein: CASSSTTAIYGYTF.

This clonotype was detected only a few times. This rearrangement joins TRBV12-3 or TRBV12-4 to TRBJ1-2, with D perhaps matching TRBD1 (5 bases). The CDR3 is 13 residues long. Between the trimmed V and J ends, which lost 4 bases and 4 bases, there was a span of 10 bases. The CDR3 protein is CASSSDSFYGYTF. The CDR3 nucleotides are TGTGCCAGCAGTTCCGACAGCTTCTATGGCTACACCTTC.

This clonotype was seen a few times. A junction boundary mismatches the germline segment, possibly from a read error. This sequence joins TRBV27 and TRBJ2-6; a possible D gene is TRBD1 (6 bases). This CDR3 has 15 amino acids. Germline V gives CDR1 MNHEY, CDR2 SMNVEV (reference sequence). Written as DNA, the CDR3 is TGTGCCGGCAGGTACACAGGGACTGGGGCCAACGTCCTGACTTTC. Protein product: CAGRYTGTGANVLTF.

As concerns this clonotype: A read error may account for a junction end that differs from germline. The chain has TRBV7-9 and TRBJ2-7, with D tentatively TRBD1 (6 bases). The CDR3 is 14 amino acids. CDR1 SEHNR and CDR2 FQNEAQ come from the germline V gene (reference sequence). DNA of the CDR3: TGTGTCAGCGATGCAGTGGACAGTACCTACGAGCAGTACTTC. As protein: CVSDAVDSTYEQYF.

V gene TRBV7-2 combines with J gene TRBJ1-2; 7 nucleotides match TRBD1. The CDR3 loop spans 14 amino acids. V lost 5 bases and J lost 8; bases outside the gene matches: 11. The germline V gene has CDR1 SGHTA and CDR2 FQGNSA. The CDR3 DNA reads as TGTGCCAGCAGCGCCCGGACAGGAGTTCTCGGCTACACCTTC. This translates into CASSARTGVLGYTF.

The CDR3 is CASSSTGPGYEQYF. In DNA form, the CDR3 reads TGTGCCAGCAGTTCAACCGGACCGGGCTACGAGCAGTACTTC. The V and J genes are TRBV6-2 or TRBV6-3 and TRBJ2-7; no definite D call. V gave up 4 bases and J gave up 3 bases, with 13 bases separating them. Germline CDR1 MNHEY, CDR2 SVGEGT. The CDR3 extends over 14 amino acids.

J is TRBJ1-1 and V is TRBV19, with a tentative D call TRBD1 (5 bases). Germline V gene sequence: CDR1 LNHDA, CDR2 SQIVND (reference sequence). Trimming shortened V by 3 bases and J by 0 bases, and 11 bases separated the two germline ends. The CDR3 has 15 residues. The CDR3, as DNA: TGTGCCAGTAGTATGGGGGGGTTCGTGAACACTGAAGCTTTCTTT. Translated, it gives CASSMGGFVNTEAFF.

This clonotype was picked up a small number of times. The chain combines TRBV15 with TRBJ2-3, with D maybe TRBD2 (6 bases). Trimming pared 0 bases from V and 0 bases from J, leaving 10 bases between. Germline CDR1 LNHNV, CDR2 YYDKDF (reference sequence). The CDR3 has 16 amino acids. The CDR3 is CATSRETSRSTDTQYF. In DNA form, the CDR3 reads TGTGCCACCAGCAGAGAAACTAGCAGAAGCACAGATACGCAGTATTTT. Variable domain in full (rest from reference TRBV15 and TRBJ2-3): DAMVIQNPRYQVTQFGKPVTLSCSQTLNHNVMYWYQQKSSQAPKLLFHYYDKDFNNEADTPDNFQSRRPNTSFCFLDIRSPGLGDTAMYLCATSRETSRSTDTQYFGPGTRLTVL.

V is TRBV15 and J is TRBJ1-1; D is perhaps TRBD1 (5 bases). Germline CDR1 reads LNHNV; CDR2 reads YYDKDF (reference sequence). V lost 6 bases, J lost 2 bases, and 7 bases lay in between. The CDR3 length is 12 residues. The CDR3 DNA reads as TGTGCCACCAGGGGGGAAAACACTGAAGCTTTCTTT. Protein sequence: CATRGENTEAFF. The variable domain in full, with the rest retrieved from reference TRBV15 and TRBJ1-1, is DAMVIQNPRYQVTQFGKPVTLSCSQTLNHNVMYWYQQKSSQAPKLLFHYYDKDFNNEADTPDNFQSRRPNTSFCFLDIRSPGLGDTAMYLCATRGENTEAFFGQGTRLTVV.

This clonotype was detected only a few times. This rearrangement joins TRBV12-3 or TRBV12-4 to TRBJ2-3, with D unresolved. This CDR3 region has 13 residues. V gave up 6 bases and J gave up 6 bases, with 13 bases separating them. The DNA for the CDR3 is TGTGCCAGCAGACCTGAGCCAGAGGATACGCAGTATTTT. This translates into CASRPEPEDTQYF.